This T cell receptor beta chain came from a study of cytomegalovirus exposure and HLA in healthy donors (dated by TCRdb to between 2016 and 2019). Some background on the complete study: An earlier analysis of fewer than 750 of the donors reported 276 Gb of sequence data and 95 million to 140 million unique TCR beta sequences obtained from around 170 million T cells. An early release covering roughly 600 HLA-typed donors comprised approximately 290 gigabases of sequencing data and 85 million to 100 million unique TCR sequences. The genetic ancestry cluster associated with self-reported Caucasian donors included around four fifths of the 350 to 500 genotyped donors. The study aimed to test whether signatures of past pathogen exposure could be identified by cataloging public T cell receptors. The study used immunosequencing to profile the T cell repertoires of 666 subjects and linked those repertoires to cytomegalovirus serostatus. In addition to the first cohort of 666 subjects, a separate validation cohort of 130 or so different subjects was used. To predict cytomegalovirus infection status, the study brought together high-throughput TCR immunosequencing, statistical association of individual TCRs with disease status, and machine learning. To study patterns of TCR occurrence, a later analysis re-analyzed previously published TCR beta repertoires from 666 donors and added high-resolution HLA genotyping. In the later analysis, no new phenotypic data were used to find candidate immune exposures; instead, reliance was placed on TCR beta sequences and their occurrence across donors. In an earlier analysis of 587 of the donors, high-throughput TCR beta sequencing was used to judge whether each TCR beta V gene segment behaved as functional or pseudogenic. Donor age, sex, ethnicity and CMV serostatus were compiled together with the repertoire data. A later genetic analysis took genome-wide SNP genotypes for about 55% of the roughly 700 donors and used that subset as a discovery cohort. Every repertoire in the discovery cohort had been generated on one and the same sequencing platform. Both class I and class II loci were covered by HLA typing, at four-digit resolution. Typing coverage differed by locus: A, B, C, DRB1 and DQB1 were typed in about 620-630 donors, DQA1 in 522, DPA1 in over 600, and DPB1 in 450 to 480. Because of strong linkage in the cohort, roughly five DR-DQ haplotypes were treated as single units for association and clustering. On average, about 240,000 unique TCR beta nucleotide sequences were sequenced per donor among about 400 genotyped donors of the cohort, with around 19% of those sequences being non-productive.

The CDR3 holds 15 amino acids from the cysteine to the phenylalanine. The read is trimmed to its CDR3 DNA, 45 bases read in frame from base 1. CDR1 and CDR2, per the germline V gene, are SGHTS and YDEGEE. After removal of 0 bases from V and 6 bases from J, the junction retains 8 bases not matched to a gene. Beyond this particular receptor, the publication reports: In an earlier analysis of 500 to 650 of the donors, most TCR beta V segments appeared in productive rearrangements about 87% or about 30% of the time, broadly matching IMGT annotations. In a later genetic analysis, fewer N-insertions in productive TCRs were reported among donors in an Asian-associated ancestry cluster than the approximately 630-donor mean. The study listed 164 TCR beta chains as associated with cytomegalovirus. Cytomegalovirus status was reported to be diagnosed by the classifier with high specificity and sensitivity in both the original and validation cohorts. In a later analysis, the rate of TCR association differed among HLA loci, with DRB1 alleles having the most associated TCRs and HLA-C alleles having the fewest. When HLA alleles, especially DR and DQ, strongly co-occurred, attributing TCR associations to individual alleles was difficult. Because some donors lacked HLA typing at each locus, the association tests relied only on the typed subset. Linkage disequilibrium might explain the correlated functional status among segregating V segments, but an unknown experimental factor could not be excluded. Most TCR sequences were seen in very few donors, while some public TCRs were found in many individuals. For the cohort, immune exposure information was limited to CMV serostatus. According to a later analysis, most CMV-associated TCR beta chains appeared to be HLA-restricted, and the HLA associations seemed to be driven largely by CMV exposure. In this cohort, only TCR beta chains were sequenced, and detectable features were limited by the absence of alpha or paired-chain data. About 17 rarely observed V segments, including chromosome 9 orphons, were excluded from the earlier analysis of about 610 of the donors because counts were too low. According to a later analysis, parvovirus B19, influenza, CMV and Epstein-Barr virus appeared linked to several top co-occurrence clusters. In a later analysis, 15,000 to 20,000 TCR beta sequences were associated with specific HLA alleles at a false discovery rate of 0.05. Compared with equally common non-associated chains, HLA-associated TCR beta chains in a later analysis were more clonally expanded and had lower generation probabilities. The sequencing pipeline was judged likely to have produced a cluster of highly shared sequence variants as a technical artifact. A further reported finding was that TCR beta sequences accurately predicted the HLA-A and HLA-B alleles for most subjects in the first cohort. Some IMGT-functional V segments, including TRBV6-2 and TRBV6-3, could not be distinguished by the 87-base-pair reads and were therefore excluded. The authors suggested that the approach could potentially be extended to other disease states and immunological phenotypes. Roughly uniform sequencing depth across donors was assumed in presence/absence analyses, although this assumption may not hold. In vitro tests confirmed that a few of the cytomegalovirus-associated TCR beta chains recognize cytomegalovirus antigens. V-gene and J-gene trimming of TCR beta chains was associated with a missense DCLRE1C variant in a later genetic analysis, and the association was replicated in an independent cohort.

Libraries were constructed by the immunoSEQ multiplex PCR assay. For the multiplex PCR, a mixture combining 60 forward primers for TCR Vbeta segments and 13 reverse primers for TCR Jbeta segments was used. A multiplex PCR assay on genomic DNA amplified the CDR3 region of rearranged TCR beta genes. Amplified TCR beta libraries were sequenced as 87-base-pair reads on the Illumina HiSeq System. On the authors' methods: A later analysis counted approximately 76 million unique TCR beta chains across the 670 or so repertoires, and around 9.9 million of these chains were shared by at least two donors. A nearest-neighbor algorithm error-corrected the raw reads and collapsed the reads into unique sequences, merging closely related sequences to remove PCR and sequencing errors. CDR3 sequences were aligned to IMGT reference sequences to assign V, D and J gene segments. For a sequence to be retained, a match of at least six nucleotides was required to both a V gene segment and a J gene segment. A rearrangement was called productive if the CDR3 had no stop codons and remained in frame with V and J, and every other rearrangement was called non-productive. Following IMGT convention, CDR3 was defined as the stretch from the second conserved V-encoded cysteine up to the conserved J-encoded phenylalanine. In an earlier analysis of 550 to 650 of the donors, sequences lacking an unambiguous match to a single V gene segment were excluded. In an earlier analysis of approximately 500 of the donors, a V segment was called functional when productive rearrangements were above 56.7%, and segregating when the standard deviation between donors exceeded 5%. A statistical classification framework was built for diagnosing cytomegalovirus status from the catalog of TCR beta chain sequences. In a later analysis, TCR nucleotide sequences were compared against IMGT/GENE-DB human TR gene sequences so that V and J genes could be assigned. In a later analysis, CDR3 sequences and most-parsimonious VDJ recombination scenarios were assigned using the TCRdist pipeline. In a later analysis, each TCR beta chain was defined by its CDR3 amino acid sequence together with its V-gene family, and reads lacking a unique V-gene family were excluded. In a later analysis, 450 to 600 highly shared, low-generation-probability nucleotide sequences were removed to address suspected cross-contamination and a sequencing artifact. In a later analysis, a clonal expansion index for each public chain was calculated from normalized within-repertoire ranks of inferred template counts. Generation probabilities in a later analysis came from a VDJ recombination model fitted to out-of-frame rearrangements, and those results were checked against IGoR. In a later analysis, hypergeometric tests were used to score TCR-TCR, TCR-HLA and TCR-CMV co-occurrence, with a repertoire-size bias correction applied to TCR pairs. To estimate false discovery rates, a later analysis permuted the HLA or CMV assignments 20 times. In a later analysis, co-occurring TCRs were grouped using DBSCAN, and TCRdist sequence similarity was added for clustering within HLA-allele-positive subsets. Repertoires with fewer than 30,000 or more than 120,000 public chains, plus five repertoires with anomalous nucleotide sharing, were excluded from co-occurrence clustering. TCRdb re-hosts the immuneACCESS table, in-frame sequences only. Its copies lack some clones; in the studies checked, an unresolved V gene accounts for under half of them, and the cause for the rest is not known. That table furnishes V, J and clone size, whereas the DNA furnished D and trimming. In this sample the table shows about 170,000 clones, 75% to 85% of which occur a single time. Jointly, the top ten make up 6% to 7.5% of the sample.

The cohort consisted of fewer than 700 healthy bone marrow donors. At the time of sampling, every cohort member was nominally healthy, though immune exposures that went unrecorded were likely present. The donor was CMV seropositive and was included in the group of almost 300 seropositive cohort members. A peripheral blood sample was collected from each donor, and TCR beta sequencing was performed on peripheral blood mononuclear cells. Genomic DNA was extracted from the blood cell samples with the Qiagen DNeasy Blood Extraction Kit. Details on this clone: The target of this receptor is not known. No per-base quality is available; no much larger clone lies one base away.

The clonotype was recovered from a man under 40 in good health and CMV-seropositive. The rearrangement joined TRBV5-8 to TRBJ1-2; 7 bases in between match TRBD1. Sequenced: PBMCs. This receptor carries the CDR3 CASSLDSGTADGYTF. The bases read TGTGCCAGCAGCTTGGACTCCGGGACAGCGGATGGCTACACCTTC.